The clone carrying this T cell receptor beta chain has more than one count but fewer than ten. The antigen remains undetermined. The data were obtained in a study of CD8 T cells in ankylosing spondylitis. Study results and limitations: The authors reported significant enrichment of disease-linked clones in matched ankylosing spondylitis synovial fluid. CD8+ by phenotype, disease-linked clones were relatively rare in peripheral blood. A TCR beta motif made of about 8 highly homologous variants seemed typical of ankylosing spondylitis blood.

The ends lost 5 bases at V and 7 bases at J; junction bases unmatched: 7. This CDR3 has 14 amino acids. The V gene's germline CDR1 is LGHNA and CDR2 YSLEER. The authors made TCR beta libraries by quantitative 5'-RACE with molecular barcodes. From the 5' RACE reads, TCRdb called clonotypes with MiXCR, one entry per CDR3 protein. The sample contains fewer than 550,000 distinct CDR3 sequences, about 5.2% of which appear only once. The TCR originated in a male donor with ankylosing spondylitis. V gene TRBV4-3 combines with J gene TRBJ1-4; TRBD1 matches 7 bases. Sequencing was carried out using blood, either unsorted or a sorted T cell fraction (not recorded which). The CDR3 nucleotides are TGCGCCAGCAGCTCTACAGGGGAGGGTGAAAAACTGTTTTTT. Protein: CASSSTGEGEKLFF.